These 9 T cell receptor beta chains were all obtained from the same sample, sequenced in a study of blood T cell repertoires in COVID-19. Sequenced by immunoSEQ multiplex PCR; TCRdb stores in-frame clones only, minus some. Altogether 150,000 or so clones are present, roughly 86% being singletons, with the ten largest covering about 0.95%. Sequencing was performed on peripheral blood. These receptors were obtained from a man younger than 35 with acute or convalescent COVID-19.

This chain joins TRBV6-5 and TRBJ1-2; 7 bases are shared with TRBD1. After removal of 6 bases from V and 4 bases from J, the junction contained 11 bases not matched to a gene. The germline CDR1 and CDR2 sequences are MNHEY and SVGAGI. The CDR3 loop spans 15 amino acids. The CDR3 is CASREDRSGVYGYTF. In DNA, the CDR3 is TGTGCCAGCAGGGAGGACAGGTCGGGAGTCTATGGCTACACCTTC.

The chain has TRBV7-2 and TRBJ1-2; TRBD1 agrees at 9 bases. The V and J ends lost 7 bases and 2 bases, in that order; junction bases with no gene match: 20. Germline values: CDR1 SGHTA, CDR2 FQGNSA. This CDR3 spans 19 amino acids. The CDR3 coding sequence is TGTGCCAGCAAACTCTTGGCGGGACAGGGTTTGGTTCGGAACTATGGCTACACCTTC. Encoded protein: CASKLLAGQGLVRNYGYTF.

This clone was seen only a few times. The chain joins TRBV19 to TRBJ2-1, with a tentative D call TRBD2 (7 bases). The V end lost 4 bases, the J end lost 9 bases, and 19 bases lay between the germline ends. This CDR3 region has 15 residues. CDR1 and CDR2 (germline): LNHDA, SQIVND (reference sequence). The CDR3 sequence: CASSRTNYRGGEQFF. The CDR3 DNA follows: TGTGCCAGTAGTAGGACGAATTATAGGGGGGGTGAGCAGTTCTTC.

The genes are TRBV6-5 and TRBJ2-5; TRBD1 aligns across 8 bases. Germline V gives CDR1 MNHEY, CDR2 SVGAGI. This CDR3 spans 15 amino acids. With 0 bases clipped from V and 5 bases from J, the junction kept 5 bases outside the gene matches. This CDR3 reads CASSYSQGAGETQYF. The DNA of the CDR3 is TGTGCCAGCAGTTACTCGCAGGGGGCAGGGGAGACCCAGTACTTC.

The chain is built from TRBV19 and TRBJ1-1; TRBD1 aligns across 8 bases. Trimming removed 5 bases from V and 7 bases from J; junction bases left unmatched: 6. The CDR3 spans 13 residues. Germline V gene sequence: CDR1 LNHDA, CDR2 SQIVND (reference sequence). The CDR3 loop is CASSPTGEGEAFF. For the CDR3, the DNA is TGTGCCAGTAGTCCGACAGGGGAAGGTGAAGCTTTCTTT. The full variable domain, with the rest looked up from reference TRBV19 and TRBJ1-1, is DGGITQSPKYLFRKEGQNVTLSCEQNLNHDAMYWYRQDPGQGLRLIYYSQIVNDFQKGDIAEGYSVSREKKESFPLTVTSAQKNPTAFYLCASSPTGEGEAFFGQGTRLTVV.

This chain joins TRBV5-1 and TRBJ1-4; 8 bases match TRBD1. The junction had 9 bases not matched to a gene; V was cut back by 3 bases and J by 5 bases. The CDR3 consists of 16 residues. Looked up from germline, CDR1 is SGHRS and CDR2 is YFSETQ. The CDR3 region is CASSSATGGRNEKLFF. The DNA for the CDR3 is TGCGCCAGCAGCTCAGCAACAGGGGGTCGAAATGAAAAACTGTTTTTT.

This chain uses TRBV28 with TRBJ1-1; the D gene is possibly TRBD1 (5 bases). Germline V gene sequence: CDR1 MDHEN, CDR2 SYDVKM. The ends were cut back, 6 bases at V and 1 base at J, with 9 bases in the middle. This CDR3 is built from 13 residues. DNA for the CDR3: TGTGCCAGCAGAGACACAGGGAACACTGAAGCTTTCTTT. As protein: CASRDTGNTEAFF.

This clone was recorded once. The chain combines TRBV19 with TRBJ2-3, with 9 bases fitting TRBD1. The J segment lost 0 bases and the V segment lost 4 bases, leaving 2 bases of the junction unmatched. Germline V CDR1 and CDR2: LNHDA, SQIVND (reference sequence). The CDR3 runs to 15 residues. CDR3 region: CASSTGQGSTDTQYF. The CDR3 DNA reads TGTGCCAGTAGTACTGGACAGGGGAGCACAGATACGCAGTATTTT.

This clone was found a few times. The V gene is TRBV3-1 (or the pseudogene TRBV3-2), the J gene TRBJ1-1; perhaps TRBD1 as D (6 bases). V lost 4 bases and J lost 11, with 20 bases in between. The CDR3 runs to 14 residues. CDR1 LGHDT and CDR2 YNNKEL come from the germline V gene (reference sequence). The chain's CDR3 is CASSPRGGYREAFF. Here the CDR3 DNA reads TGTGCCAGCAGCCCCCGCGGGGGATACAGGGAGGCTTTCTTT.